This TCR beta chain was found in a study of blood T cell repertoires in COVID-19. At the level of the study: Samples taken during acute and convalescent COVID-19 were collected in the United States, Italy and Spain. T cells, B-cell-depleted T cells, or PBMCs provided the cDNA or gDNA that served as material.

In the source study's methods: Estimates of nucleated cell counts were drawn from the amplification of reference gene primers. Repertoires were generated with immunoSEQ multiplex PCR, while TCRdb's copy carries only in-frame clones and drops some. The V and J calls and clone size come from that table; D and trimming were worked out from the DNA. The sample has 25,000 to 30,000 clones, 90% seen once. Unmatched junction bases numbered 9, after V lost 7 bases and J lost 5 bases. This CDR3 has 14 residues. CDR1 is LNHDA, CDR2 SQIVND, per germline (reference sequence). Sequencing was done on a sample of peripheral blood. The genes are TRBV19 and TRBJ1-1; 8 bases fit TRBD1. This clonotype originated in an older man with active or convalescent COVID-19. The CDR3 here is CASTPDRARTEAFF. CDR3 coding DNA: TGTGCCAGTACCCCGGACAGGGCGCGTACTGAAGCTTTCTTT.